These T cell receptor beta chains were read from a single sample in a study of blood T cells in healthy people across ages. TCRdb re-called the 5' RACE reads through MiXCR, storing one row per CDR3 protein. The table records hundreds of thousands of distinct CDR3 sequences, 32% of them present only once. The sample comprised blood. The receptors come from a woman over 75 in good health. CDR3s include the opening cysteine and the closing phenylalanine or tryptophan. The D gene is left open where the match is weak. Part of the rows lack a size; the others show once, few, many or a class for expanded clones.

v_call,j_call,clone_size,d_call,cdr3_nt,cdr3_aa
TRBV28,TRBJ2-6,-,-,TGTGCCAGCCGCTGGGCAGGGCCTGGGGCCAACGTCCTGACTTTC,CASRWAGPGANVLTF
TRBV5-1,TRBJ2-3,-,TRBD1,TGCGCCAGCAGTCATGGGACAGGGTTCCCAGATACGCAGTATTTT,CASSHGTGFPDTQYF
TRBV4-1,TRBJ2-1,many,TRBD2,TGCGCCAGCAGCCAAGAAGTGGAGCGGGGGGGCCGTCTCAATGAGCAGTTCTTC,CASSQEVERGGRLNEQFF
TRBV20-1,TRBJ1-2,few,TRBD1,TGCAGTGCTAGGGAAGACAGGGGGGACGGCTACACCTTC,CSAREDRGDGYTF
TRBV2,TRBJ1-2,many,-,TGTGCCAGCAGTGAACAGGGATTGGACTATGGCTACACCTTC,CASSEQGLDYGYTF
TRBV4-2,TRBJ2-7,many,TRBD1,TGTGCCAGCAGCCAAGATTTTTCCGGGACAGGGTTTTCCTACGAGCAGTACTTC,CASSQDFSGTGFSYEQYF
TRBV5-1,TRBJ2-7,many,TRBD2,TGCGCCAGCAGCTTGAGGTCGGGACTAGTCTACGAGCAGTACTTC,CASSLRSGLVYEQYF
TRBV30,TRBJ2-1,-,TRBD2,TGTGCCTTTAGGCGAGCGGGGGGCGGCAATGAGCAGTTCTTC,CAFRRAGGGNEQFF
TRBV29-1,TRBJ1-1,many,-,TGCAGCGTTGTGGGCAGGACTGAAGCTTTCTTT,CSVVGRTEAFF
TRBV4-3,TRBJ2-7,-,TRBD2,TGCGCCAGCAGCCAGGGACTAAAAGGGGTTTACGAGCAGTACTTC,CASSQGLKGVYEQYF
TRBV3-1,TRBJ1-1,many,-,TGTGCCAGCAGCCAAGGTACAGACACTGAAGCTTTCTTT,CASSQGTDTEAFF
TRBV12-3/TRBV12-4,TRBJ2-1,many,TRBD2,TGTGCCAGCAGTTTTTCCGGGACTAGCGGGTTTGGCGGTGAGCAGTTCTTC,CASSFSGTSGFGGEQFF
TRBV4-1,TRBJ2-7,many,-,TGCGCCAGCAGCCAAGCCTCGGGGTTCTTTTACGAGCAGTACTTC,CASSQASGFFYEQYF
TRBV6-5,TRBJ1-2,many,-,TGTGCCAGCAGCGAATCCCTAGGACGGAGCTATGGCTACACCTTC,CASSESLGRSYGYTF
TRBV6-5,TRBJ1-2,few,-,TGTGCCAGCACCTTGGGAATGGGGCTCTATGGCTACACCTTC,CASTLGMGLYGYTF
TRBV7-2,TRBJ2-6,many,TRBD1,TGTGCCAGCAGGCCCACAGGGGGCGCGGCTGGGGCCAACGTCCTGACTTTC,CASRPTGGAAGANVLTF
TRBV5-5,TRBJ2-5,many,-,TGTGCCAGCACCCCGACAGGAACCGTAGAGACCCAGTACTTC,CASTPTGTVETQYF
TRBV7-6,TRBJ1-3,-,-,TGTGCCAGCAGCTTAGCACCGCGGGGTTCTCCTGGAAACACCATATATTTT,CASSLAPRGSPGNTIYF
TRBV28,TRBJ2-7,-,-,TGTGCCAGCAGAACTCCCCAGGGGCCGACCCGCTACGAGCAGTACTTC,CASRTPQGPTRYEQYF
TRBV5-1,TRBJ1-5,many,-,TGCGCCAGCAGCTTGGGAGGGAGCGGCAATCAGCCCCAGCATTTT,CASSLGGSGNQPQHF
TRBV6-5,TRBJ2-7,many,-,TGTGCCAGCAGTTACGGGGGGGCCAGCTCCTACGAGCAGTACTTC,CASSYGGASSYEQYF
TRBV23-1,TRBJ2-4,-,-,TGCGCCAGCAGTCAAGAGACAGGAGGGAGCAAAAACATTCAGTACTTC,CASSQETGGSKNIQYF
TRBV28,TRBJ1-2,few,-,TGTGCCAGCAAGCGATCCTATGGCTACACCTTC,CASKRSYGYTF
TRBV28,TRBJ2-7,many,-,TGTGCCAGCAGTTCCCCGGGGGTCCGGTCCCACGAGCAGTACTTC,CASSSPGVRSHEQYF
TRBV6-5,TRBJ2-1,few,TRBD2,TGTGCCAGCAGTTTGACTAGCGGGGGATTAAGCTCCTACAATGAGCAGTTCTTC,CASSLTSGGLSSYNEQFF
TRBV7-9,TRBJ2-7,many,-,TGTGCCAGCAGCTTCCAGGGGCGCAACGAGCAGTACTTC,CASSFQGRNEQYF
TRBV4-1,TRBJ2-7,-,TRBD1,TGCGCCAGCAGCCTGGCCGGGACAGCCTACAATGAGCAGTACTTC,CASSLAGTAYNEQYF
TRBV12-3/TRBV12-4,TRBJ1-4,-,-,TGTGCCAGCAGTTTAGGTGGGGCTGGTAGTGAAAAACTGTTTTTT,CASSLGGAGSEKLFF
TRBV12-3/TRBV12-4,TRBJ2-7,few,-,TGTGCCAGCAGTTTAGGCAGCACCTACGGGCAGTACTTC,CASSLGSTYGQYF
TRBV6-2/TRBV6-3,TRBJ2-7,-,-,TGTGCCAGCAGTTCCCTATACTACGAGCAGTACTTC,CASSSLYYEQYF
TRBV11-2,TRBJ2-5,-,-,TGTGCCGGCAGCTTCGGAGGGGCGGAGACCCAGTACTTC,CAGSFGGAETQYF
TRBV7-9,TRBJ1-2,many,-,TGTGCCAGCAGGTCAAGCGGGGGGGGTAACTATGGCTACACCTTC,CASRSSGGGNYGYTF
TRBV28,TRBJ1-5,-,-,TGTGCCTCCGAGAGTACCCAGACGGGGAGCAATCAGCCCCAGCATTTT,CASESTQTGSNQPQHF
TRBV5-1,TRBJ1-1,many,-,TGCGCCAGCAGCTCCGCGGGGCTCACTGAAGCTTTCTTT,CASSSAGLTEAFF
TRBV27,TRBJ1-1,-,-,TGTGCCAGCAGGGTCAGACAGGAGAACACTGAAGCTTTCTTT,CASRVRQENTEAFF
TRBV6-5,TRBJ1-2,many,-,TGTGCCAGCAGGCAAACGGGGCCCTATGGCTACACCTTC,CASRQTGPYGYTF
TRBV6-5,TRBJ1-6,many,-,TGTGCCAGCAGGAAACCCAGGGTAGATTCACCCCTCCACTTT,CASRKPRVDSPLHF
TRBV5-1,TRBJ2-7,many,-,TGCGCCAGCAGCTTGGAGTCGGAAGTTGGCTACGAGCAGTACTTC,CASSLESEVGYEQYF
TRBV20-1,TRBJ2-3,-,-,TGCAGTGCTAGTCCTGCGGACTCCACAGATACGCAGTATTTT,CSASPADSTDTQYF
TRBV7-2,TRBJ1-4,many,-,TGTGCCAGCAGCCCGCACAGGGCGCGTAGTAATGAAAAACTGTTTTTT,CASSPHRARSNEKLFF
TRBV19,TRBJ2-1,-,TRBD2,TGCGCCAGTAGTGGGCTAGCGGGGGGATATGAGCAGTTCTTC,CASSGLAGGYEQFF
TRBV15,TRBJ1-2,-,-,TGTGCCACCAGCAGAGATGGTCTCGGGGGTGGCTACACCTTC,CATSRDGLGGGYTF